These 2 T cell receptor beta chains came from one sample sequenced in a study of cytomegalovirus exposure and HLA in healthy donors listed by TCRdb under 2017. Libraries came from the immunoSEQ multiplex PCR assay. A mixture of 60 forward primers for TCR Vbeta segments and 13 reverse primers for TCR Jbeta segments was used in the multiplex PCR. TCRdb holds this immuneACCESS table with in-frame rearrangements only. Some clones are missing; in checked studies, unresolved V genes explain under half, and the rest has no known cause. For this sample there are around 100,000 clones; around 80% appear just once. The ten biggest clones cover about 7.9% of the sample. The specimen sequenced was PBMCs. These receptors were collected from a man aged 25-45 years in good health and CMV-seronegative.

CDR3 bases: TGTGCCAGCAGCCACAGCCAAAGGGAGCTGTTTTTT. Its protein is CASSHSQRELFF. The V gene is TRBV27, the J gene TRBJ2-2; D gene ambiguous. Trimming took off 6 bases at V and 9 bases at J, with 11 bases between the two ends. The CDR3 is 12 amino acids. CDR1 and CDR2 (germline): MNHEY, SMNVEV (reference sequence).

This chain joins TRBV6-5 and TRBJ1-1, with 8 bases aligning to TRBD1. The V segment lost 6 bases and the J segment 2 bases; nucleotides outside the gene matches: 5. CDR1 and CDR2 from the germline V gene are MNHEY and SVGAGI. This CDR3 comprises 14 residues. As DNA, the CDR3 is TGTGCCAGCAGAAGCCCAGGGGGCAACACTGAAGCTTTCTTT. Amino acids: CASRSPGGNTEAFF.